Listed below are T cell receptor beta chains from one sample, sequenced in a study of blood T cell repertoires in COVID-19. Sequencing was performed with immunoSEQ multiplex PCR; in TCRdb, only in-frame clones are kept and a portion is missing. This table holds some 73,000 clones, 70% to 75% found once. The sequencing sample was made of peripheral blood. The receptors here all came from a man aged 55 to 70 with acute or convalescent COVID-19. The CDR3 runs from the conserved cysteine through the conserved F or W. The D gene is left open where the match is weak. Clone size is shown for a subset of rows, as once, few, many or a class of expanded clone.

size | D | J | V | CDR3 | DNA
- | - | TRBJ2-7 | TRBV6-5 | CASRQYRITYEQYF | TGTGCCAGCAGACAATACAGAATCACCTACGAGCAGTACTTC
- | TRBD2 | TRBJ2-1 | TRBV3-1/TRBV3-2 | CASRQTSGRKVNEQFF | TGTGCCAGCAGACAGACTAGCGGGAGGAAGGTTAATGAGCAGTTCTTC
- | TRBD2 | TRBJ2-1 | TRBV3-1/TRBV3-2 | CASSQGTSGGNEQFF | TGTGCCAGCAGCCAGGGGACTAGCGGGGGGAATGAGCAGTTCTTC
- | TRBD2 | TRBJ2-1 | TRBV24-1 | CATSDYRTSGGHSSYNEQFF | TGTGCCACCAGTGATTATAGAACTAGCGGGGGGCATAGCTCCTACAATGAGCAGTTCTTC
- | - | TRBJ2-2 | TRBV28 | CASSFGDRDTGELFF | TGTGCCAGCAGTTTCGGAGATCGGGATACCGGGGAGCTGTTTTTT
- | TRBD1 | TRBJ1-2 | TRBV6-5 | CASSSSGTEYGYTF | TGTGCCAGCAGTTCGTCCGGGACAGAGTATGGCTACACCTTC
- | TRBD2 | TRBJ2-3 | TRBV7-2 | CASSLTSGADTQYF | TGTGCCAGCAGCTTAACTAGCGGGGCAGATACGCAGTATTTT
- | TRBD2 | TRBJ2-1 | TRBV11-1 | CASSSGLAEQFF | TGTGCCAGCAGCTCGGGACTAGCTGAGCAGTTCTTC
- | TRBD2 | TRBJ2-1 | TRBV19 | CASSRPGTSGGMAYNEQFF | TGTGCCAGTAGTCGCCCCGGGACTAGCGGGGGGATGGCCTACAATGAGCAGTTCTTC
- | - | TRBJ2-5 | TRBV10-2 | CASSLSRGEETQYF | TGCGCCAGCAGTTTAAGCAGGGGGGAAGAGACCCAGTACTTC
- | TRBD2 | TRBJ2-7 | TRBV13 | CASSPPSGRASREQYF | TGTGCCAGCAGCCCTCCTAGCGGGAGGGCCAGTCGCGAGCAGTACTTC
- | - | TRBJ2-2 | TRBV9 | CASSVNSGNTGELFF | TGTGCCAGCAGCGTGAATAGCGGGAACACCGGGGAGCTGTTTTTT
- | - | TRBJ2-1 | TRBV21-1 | CAPTYEQFF | TGTGCCCCGACTTATGAGCAGTTCTTC
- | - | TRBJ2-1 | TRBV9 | CASSVGPPLSSYNEQFF | TGTGCCAGCAGCGTAGGTCCTCCCCTGAGCTCCTACAATGAGCAGTTCTTC
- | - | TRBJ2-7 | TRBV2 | CASSETVRLSYEQYF | TGTGCCAGCAGTGAGACTGTCCGTCTCTCCTACGAGCAGTACTTC
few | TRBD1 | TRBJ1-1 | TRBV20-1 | CSARQGAEAFF | TGCAGTGCTCGACAGGGGGCTGAAGCTTTCTTT
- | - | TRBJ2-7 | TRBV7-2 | CASSLVGGFEQYF | TGTGCCAGCAGCTTAGTCGGAGGGTTCGAGCAGTACTTC
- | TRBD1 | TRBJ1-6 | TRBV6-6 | CASGTGDSPLHF | TGTGCCAGTGGGACAGGGGATTCACCCCTCCACTTT
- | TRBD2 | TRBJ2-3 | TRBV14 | CASSLPPGLGTDTQYF | TGTGCCAGCAGCCTCCCTCCGGGACTAGGGACAGATACGCAGTATTTT
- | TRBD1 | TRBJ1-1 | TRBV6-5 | CASSPDRGGEAFF | TGTGCCAGCAGCCCCGACAGGGGGGGTGAAGCTTTCTTT
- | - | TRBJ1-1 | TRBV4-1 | CASSQQTGMAFF | TGCGCCAGCAGCCAACAAACAGGAATGGCTTTCTTT
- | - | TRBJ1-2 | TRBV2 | CASSHDGDRGYTF | TGTGCCAGCAGCCACGACGGAGACAGGGGCTACACCTTC
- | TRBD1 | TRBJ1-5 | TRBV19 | CASSMSWQGDQPQHF | TGTGCCAGTAGTATGTCGTGGCAGGGGGATCAGCCCCAGCATTTT
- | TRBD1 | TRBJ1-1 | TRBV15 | CATNRGRRVTETFF | TGTGCCACCAACAGGGGGCGTAGGGTAACTGAAACTTTCTTT
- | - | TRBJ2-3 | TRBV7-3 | CASSLLGSADTQYF | TGTGCCAGCAGCTTGCTAGGGAGTGCAGATACGCAGTATTTT
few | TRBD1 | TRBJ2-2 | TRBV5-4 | CASSLGQGSNTGELFF | TGTGCCAGCAGCTTAGGACAGGGATCGAACACCGGGGAGCTGTTTTTT
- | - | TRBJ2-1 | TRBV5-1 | CASNRLAALGPHNEQFF | TGCGCCAGCAACCGATTAGCGGCCCTCGGCCCCCACAATGAGCAGTTCTTC
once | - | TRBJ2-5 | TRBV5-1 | CASSRDKETQYF | TGCGCCAGCAGCCGAGATAAGGAGACCCAGTACTTC
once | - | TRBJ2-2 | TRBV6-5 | CASSYGIYTGELFF | TGTGCCAGCAGTTACGGCATATACACCGGGGAGCTGTTTTTT
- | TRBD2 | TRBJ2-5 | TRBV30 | CASGGWETQYF | TGTGCCTCCGGGGGGTGGGAGACCCAGTACTTC
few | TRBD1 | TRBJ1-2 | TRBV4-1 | CASSHPGAGGPYGYTF | TGCGCCAGCAGCCACCCCGGGGCAGGGGGCCCTTATGGCTACACCTTC
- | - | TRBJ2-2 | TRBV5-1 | CASTEGAANTGELFF | TGCGCCAGCACGGAGGGGGCCGCGAACACCGGGGAGCTGTTTTTT
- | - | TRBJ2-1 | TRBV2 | CASDAGTWGFHEQFF | TGTGCCAGCGATGCCGGGACTTGGGGGTTCCATGAGCAGTTCTTC
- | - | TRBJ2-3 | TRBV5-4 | CASSLAPSGLGTDTQYF | TGTGCCAGCAGCTTGGCCCCGAGCGGATTGGGCACAGATACGCAGTATTTT
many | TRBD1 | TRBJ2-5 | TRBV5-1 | CASSAKGRGPETQYF | TGCGCCAGCAGCGCGAAGGGCAGGGGGCCAGAGACCCAGTACTTC
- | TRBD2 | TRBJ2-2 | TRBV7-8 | CASSPTSGSTGELFF | TGTGCCAGCAGCCCTACTAGCGGGAGCACCGGGGAGCTGTTTTTT
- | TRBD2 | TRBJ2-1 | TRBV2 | CASSGLAGSGEQFF | TGTGCCAGCAGTGGACTAGCGGGATCCGGTGAGCAGTTCTTC
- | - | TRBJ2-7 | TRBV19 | CASSPPGAVGVGEQYF | TGTGCCAGTAGTCCTCCAGGCGCGGTAGGGGTAGGAGAGCAGTACTTC
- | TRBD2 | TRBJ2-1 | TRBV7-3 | CASSRPSGSSYNEQFF | TGTGCCAGCAGCCGCCCTAGCGGGAGCAGTTACAATGAGCAGTTCTTC
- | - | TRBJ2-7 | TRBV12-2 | CASRLGTSGRKLDEQYF | TGTGCAAGTCGCTTAGGGACTAGCGGGAGAAAGTTGGACGAGCAGTACTTC
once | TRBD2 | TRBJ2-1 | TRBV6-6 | CASSYLGTSGLNEQFF | TGTGCCAGCAGTTACCTCGGGACTAGCGGCCTCAATGAGCAGTTCTTC
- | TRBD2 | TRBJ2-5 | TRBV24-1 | CATSLSAGDETQYF | TGTGCCACCAGCCTCTCAGCGGGAGACGAGACCCAGTACTTC
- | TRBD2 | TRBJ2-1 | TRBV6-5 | CASKIAGVANEQFF | TGTGCCAGCAAGATAGCGGGAGTTGCGAATGAGCAGTTCTTC
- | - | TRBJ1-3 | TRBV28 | CASSFSGGSSGNTIYF | TGTGCCAGCAGTTTTTCGGGGGGGAGCTCTGGAAACACCATATATTTT
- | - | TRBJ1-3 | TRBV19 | CASSMGRSGNTIYF | TGTGCCAGTAGTATGGGGCGCTCTGGAAACACCATATATTTT
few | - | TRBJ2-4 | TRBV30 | CAWSVSTGNIQYF | TGTGCCTGGAGTGTATCTACAGGAAACATTCAGTACTTC
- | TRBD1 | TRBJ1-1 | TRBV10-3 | CAIRGDRPNTEAFF | TGTGCCATCAGGGGGGACAGGCCGAACACTGAAGCTTTCTTT
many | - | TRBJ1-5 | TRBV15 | CATSRVTDQPQHF | TGTGCCACCAGCAGGGTAACAGATCAGCCCCAGCATTTT
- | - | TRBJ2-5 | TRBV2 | CASMGRSGVGETQYF | TGTGCCAGCATGGGGAGGTCAGGAGTTGGGGAGACCCAGTACTTC
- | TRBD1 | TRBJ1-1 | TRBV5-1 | CASSGGQGYTEAFF | TGCGCCAGCAGCGGTGGACAGGGTTACACTGAAGCTTTCTTT
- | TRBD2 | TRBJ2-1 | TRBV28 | CASSPFQRDLNEQFF | TGTGCCAGCAGTCCCTTTCAGCGGGACCTCAATGAGCAGTTCTTC
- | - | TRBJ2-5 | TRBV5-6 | CASSLVRESSETQYF | TGTGCCAGCAGCTTGGTGAGGGAATCTTCAGAGACCCAGTACTTC
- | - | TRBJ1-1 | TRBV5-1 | CASSLQDNTEAFF | TGCGCCAGCAGCTTACAAGATAACACTGAAGCTTTCTTT